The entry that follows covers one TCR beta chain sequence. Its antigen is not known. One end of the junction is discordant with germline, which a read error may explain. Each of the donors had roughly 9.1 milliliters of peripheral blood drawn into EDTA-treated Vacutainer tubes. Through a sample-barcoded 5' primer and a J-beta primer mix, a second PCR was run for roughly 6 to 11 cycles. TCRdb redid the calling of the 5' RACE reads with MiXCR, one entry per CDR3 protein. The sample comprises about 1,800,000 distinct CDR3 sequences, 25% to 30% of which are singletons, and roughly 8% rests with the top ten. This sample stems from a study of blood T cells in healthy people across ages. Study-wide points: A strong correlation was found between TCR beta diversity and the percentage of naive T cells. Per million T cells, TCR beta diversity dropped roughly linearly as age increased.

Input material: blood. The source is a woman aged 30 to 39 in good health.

In DNA form, the CDR3 reads TGTGCCAGCAGCCGCCGGGCCTTGAAAGAGACCCATTACTTC. It encodes CASSRRALKETHYF. This chain uses TRBV12-3 or TRBV12-4 with TRBJ2-5; D is uncertain. CDR3 size: 14 residues.